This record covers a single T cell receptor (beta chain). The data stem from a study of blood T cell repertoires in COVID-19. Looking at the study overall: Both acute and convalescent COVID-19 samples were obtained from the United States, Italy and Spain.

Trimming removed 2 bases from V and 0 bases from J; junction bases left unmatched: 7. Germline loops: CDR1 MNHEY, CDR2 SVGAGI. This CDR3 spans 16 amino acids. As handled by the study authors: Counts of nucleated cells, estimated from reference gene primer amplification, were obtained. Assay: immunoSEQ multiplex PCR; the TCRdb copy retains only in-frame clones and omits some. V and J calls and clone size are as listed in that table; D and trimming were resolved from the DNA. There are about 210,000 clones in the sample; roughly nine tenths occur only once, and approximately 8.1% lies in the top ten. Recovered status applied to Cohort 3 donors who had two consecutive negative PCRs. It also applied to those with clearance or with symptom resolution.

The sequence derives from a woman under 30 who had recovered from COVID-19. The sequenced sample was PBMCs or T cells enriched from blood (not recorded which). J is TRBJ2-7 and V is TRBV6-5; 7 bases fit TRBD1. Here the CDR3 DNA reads TGTGCCAGCAGTTACCCAATGACAGGGCTCTCCTACGAGCAGTACTTC. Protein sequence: CASSYPMTGLSYEQYF.